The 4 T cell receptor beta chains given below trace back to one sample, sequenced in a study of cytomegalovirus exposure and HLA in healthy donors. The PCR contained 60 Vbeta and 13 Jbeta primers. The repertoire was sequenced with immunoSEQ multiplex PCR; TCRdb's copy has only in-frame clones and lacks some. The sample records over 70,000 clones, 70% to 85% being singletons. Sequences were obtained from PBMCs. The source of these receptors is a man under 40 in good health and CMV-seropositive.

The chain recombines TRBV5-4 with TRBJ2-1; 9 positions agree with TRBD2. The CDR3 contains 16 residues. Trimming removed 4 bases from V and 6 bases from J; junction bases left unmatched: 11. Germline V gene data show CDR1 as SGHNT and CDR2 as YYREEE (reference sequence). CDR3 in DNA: TGTGCCAGCAGCCGGTACTTTTCTAGCGGGATCAATGAGCAGTTCTTC. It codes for CASSRYFSSGINEQFF. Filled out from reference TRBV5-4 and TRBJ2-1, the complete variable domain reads ETGVTQSPTHLIKTRGQQVTLRCSSQSGHNTVSWYQQALGQGPQFIFQYYREEENGRGNFPPRFSGLQFPNYSSELNVNALELDDSALYLCASSRYFSSGINEQFFGPGTRLTVL.

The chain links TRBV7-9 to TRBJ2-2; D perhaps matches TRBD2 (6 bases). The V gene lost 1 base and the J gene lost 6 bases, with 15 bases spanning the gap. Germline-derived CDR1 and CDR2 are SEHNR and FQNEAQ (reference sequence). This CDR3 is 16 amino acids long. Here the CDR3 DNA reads TGTGCCAGCAGCTTAGATCGCCTAGCGTCAGCCGGGGAGCTGTTTTTT. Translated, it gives CASSLDRLASAGELFF.

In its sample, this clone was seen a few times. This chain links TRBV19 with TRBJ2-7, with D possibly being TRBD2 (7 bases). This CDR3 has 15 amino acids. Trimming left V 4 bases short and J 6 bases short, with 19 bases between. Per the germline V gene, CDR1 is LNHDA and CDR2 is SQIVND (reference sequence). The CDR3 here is CASSSPGTIAGEQYF. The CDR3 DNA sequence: TGTGCCAGTAGTAGCCCCGGGACAATAGCGGGCGAGCAGTACTTC.

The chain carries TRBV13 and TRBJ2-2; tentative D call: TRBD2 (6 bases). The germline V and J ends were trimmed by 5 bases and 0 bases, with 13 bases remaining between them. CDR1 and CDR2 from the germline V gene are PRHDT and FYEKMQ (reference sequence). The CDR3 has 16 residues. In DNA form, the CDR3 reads TGTGCCAGCAGCCCCCGCGCTAGCGCGAACACCGGGGAGCTGTTTTTT. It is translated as CASSPRASANTGELFF.